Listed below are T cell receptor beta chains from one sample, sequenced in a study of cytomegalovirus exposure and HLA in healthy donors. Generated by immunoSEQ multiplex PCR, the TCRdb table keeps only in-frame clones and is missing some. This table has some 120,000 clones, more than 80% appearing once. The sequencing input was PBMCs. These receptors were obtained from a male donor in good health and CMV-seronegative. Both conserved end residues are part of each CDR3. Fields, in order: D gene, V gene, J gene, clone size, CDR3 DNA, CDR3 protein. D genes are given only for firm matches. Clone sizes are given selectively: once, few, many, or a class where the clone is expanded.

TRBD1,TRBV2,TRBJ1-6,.,TGTGCCAGCACCCCGGACAGGGCCTTGATTAATTCACCCCTCCACTTT,CASTPDRALINSPLHF
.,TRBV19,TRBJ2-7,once,TGTGCCAGTAGTCCCCAGGGGGAGGTCCTCTACGAGCAGTACTTC,CASSPQGEVLYEQYF
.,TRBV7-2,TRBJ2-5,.,TGTGCCAGCAGCCCCTCGGAGACCCAGTACTTC,CASSPSETQYF
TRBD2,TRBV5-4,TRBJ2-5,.,TGTGCCAGCAGCCCCCGGACTAGCGGGTACTCACAAGAGACCCAGTACTTC,CASSPRTSGYSQETQYF
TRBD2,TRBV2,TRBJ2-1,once,TGTGCCAGCAGTGCCCGGACTAGCGGCTACAATGAGCAGTTCTTC,CASSARTSGYNEQFF
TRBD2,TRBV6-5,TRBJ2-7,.,TGTGCCAGCAGTTATTCGACTAGCGGTCCCTACGAGCAGTACTTC,CASSYSTSGPYEQYF
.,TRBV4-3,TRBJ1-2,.,TGCGCCAGCAGCCAAGGAGACAGGATAGCTAACTATGGCTACACCTTC,CASSQGDRIANYGYTF
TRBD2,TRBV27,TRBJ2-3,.,TGTGCCAGCAGTGGCATACTAGCGGGTTACACAGATACGCAGTATTTT,CASSGILAGYTDTQYF
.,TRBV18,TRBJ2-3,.,TGTGCCAGCTCTGCCACAGGGACAGATACGCAGTATTTT,CASSATGTDTQYF
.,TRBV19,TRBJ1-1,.,TGTGCCAGTAGTATACGCCCGACAGCAATGAACACTGAAGCTTTCTTT,CASSIRPTAMNTEAFF